This TCR beta chain originates from a study of response to subunit inactivated influenza vaccine (dated by TCRdb to the late 2010s). Study-level background: The study used deep quantitative T cell receptor repertoire profiling to track responses to a trivalent subunit inactivated influenza vaccine. Broad study findings and their caveats: It was suggested by the authors that each seasonal influenza vaccination may recruit only a limited number of new T cells.

As to this clonotype: Its recognized antigen is unknown. Base qualities are missing; no much larger clone stands one base away.

Library method: RT-PCR. The reads were generated on an Illumina HiSeq 2500. The raw public data were reprocessed by TCRdb itself: fastp quality trimming at Q25, MiXCR clonotype calling, in-frame beta chains only. When rows share a CDR3 protein, they turn into one entry using the most common DNA and genes. Within this sample are hundreds of thousands of distinct CDR3 sequences, with 12% to 15% of them counted one time only. The ten most abundant clones make up 7.6% of the sample. CDR1 SGHAT and CDR2 FQDESV were looked up in the germline V gene (reference sequence). Including cysteine and phenylalanine, the CDR3 has 14 amino acids. Of the read, only the CDR3 DNA is kept; its 42 bases are in frame from base 1. V is trimmed back by 4 bases and J by 4 bases, and the junction contains 6 bases that no gene match accounts for.

The material was PBMCs from blood, obtained roughly 2 weeks before vaccination. The chain couples TRBV11-1 to TRBJ2-7; a stretch of 8 junction bases matches TRBD2. The sequence was collected from a man aged 45 to 65 who received an inactivated influenza vaccine. Donor details come from another sample of the same person, matched by shared clones. CDR3 sequence: CASSSQAGVYEQYF. The bases read TGTGCCAGCAGCTCGCAAGCGGGAGTTTACGAGCAGTACTTC. With the portions outside the CDR3 filled from the reference TRBV11-1 and TRBJ2-7 genes, the complete variable region becomes EAEVAQSPRYKITEKSQAVAFWCDPISGHATLYWYRQILGQGPELLVQFQDESVVDDSQLPKDRFSAERLKGVDSTLKIQPAELGDSAMYLCASSSQAGVYEQYFGPGTRLTVT.